These 5 T cell receptor beta chains came from one sample sequenced in a study of beta chain features in type 1 diabetes. The sequenced template was cDNA made from the entire isolated RNA. Method: immunoSEQ multiplex PCR; TCRdb's copy keeps in-frame clones and lacks some. This sample has about 180,000 clones, with around 13% found just once. Source material: central memory CD4+ T cells from blood. These receptor sequences come from a woman aged 18-29 years in good health.

Many counts were recorded for this clone. This chain uses TRBV15 with TRBJ1-2; D may be TRBD1 (5 bases). Germline V gene lookup returns CDR1 LNHNV and CDR2 YYDKDF (reference sequence). Deletions cut 0 bases from V and 4 bases from J, with 9 bases between. The CDR3 spans 14 residues. The CDR3 loop reads CATSRDGQGYGYTF. The DNA of the CDR3 is TGTGCCACCAGCAGAGATGGGCAGGGCTATGGCTACACCTTC.

This clone turned up a few times. This chain joins TRBV7-8 and TRBJ2-7; TRBD2 matches 14 bases. The CDR3 consists of 15 residues. The germline V gene has CDR1 SGHVS and CDR2 FQNEAQ. Germline trimming cut 5 bases from V and 5 bases from J; bases unmatched to any gene: 5. For the CDR3, the DNA is TGTGCCAGCAGCCCCGGACTAGCGGGAGGCCACGAGCAGTACTTC. It specifies CASSPGLAGGHEQYF.

This clone was seen a few times. This rearrangement joins TRBV30 to TRBJ1-1, with 8 bases identical to TRBD1. With 7 bases clipped from V and 4 bases from J, the junction kept 11 bases outside the gene matches. This CDR3 region has 14 residues. The germline V gene has CDR1 GTSNPN and CDR2 SVGIG (reference sequence). In DNA, the CDR3 is TGTGCCTCATCCCCGACAGGGGAGGGCACTGAAGCTTTCTTT. This translates into CASSPTGEGTEAFF.

A remark on this clone: The sample carries other DNA sequences with the same CDR3. This CDR3 reads CASSLGSGSYEQYF. The DNA for the CDR3 is TGCGCCAGCAGCTTGGGCTCGGGCTCCTACGAGCAGTACTTC. The chain carries TRBV5-1 and TRBJ2-7; the D is unclear. The CDR3 is 14 residues long. Germline CDR1 and CDR2: SGHRS and YFSETQ. Trimming removed 0 bases from V and 0 bases from J, with 7 bases in between.

This rearrangement joins TRBV30 to TRBJ1-1; 8 nucleotides agree with TRBD1. CDR1 GTSNPN and CDR2 SVGIG come from the germline V gene (reference sequence). The trim removed 3 bases at V and 8 bases at J, leaving 5 bases unmatched. This CDR3 is 12 amino acids long. The CDR3: CAWRGDRLEAFF. DNA for the CDR3: TGTGCCTGGAGGGGGGACAGGCTCGAAGCTTTCTTT.